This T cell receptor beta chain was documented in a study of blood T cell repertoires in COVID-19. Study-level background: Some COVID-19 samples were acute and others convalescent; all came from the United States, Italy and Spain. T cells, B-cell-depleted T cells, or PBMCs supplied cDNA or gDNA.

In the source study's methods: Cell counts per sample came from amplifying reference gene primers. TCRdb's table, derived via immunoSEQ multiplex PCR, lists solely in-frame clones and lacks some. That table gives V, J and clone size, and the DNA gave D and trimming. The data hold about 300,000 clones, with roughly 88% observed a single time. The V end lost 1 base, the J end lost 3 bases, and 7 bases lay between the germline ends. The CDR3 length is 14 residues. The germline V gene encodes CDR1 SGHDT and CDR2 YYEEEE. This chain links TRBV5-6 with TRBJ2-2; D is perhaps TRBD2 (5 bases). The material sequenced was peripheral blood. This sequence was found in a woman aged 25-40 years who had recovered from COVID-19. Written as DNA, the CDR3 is TGTGCCAGCAGCTTGATCGGGGACACCGGGGAGCTGTTTTTT. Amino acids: CASSLIGDTGELFF. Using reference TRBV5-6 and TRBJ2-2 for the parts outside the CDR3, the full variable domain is DAGVTQSPTHLIKTRGQQVTLRCSPKSGHDTVSWYQQALGQGPQFIFQYYEEEERQRGNFPDRFSGHQFPNYSSELNVNALLLGDSALYLCASSLIGDTGELFFGEGSRLTVL.